What follows are 30 T cell receptor delta chains derived from one specimen sequenced in a study of delta chains in infants with herpesvirus infections. TCR cDNA was made from PBMC RNA with gamma- and delta-chain-specific primers. TCRdb called clones anew from the RT-PCR reads with CATT. The table shows about 3,300 delta-chain clones, with less than 35% occurring only once. This specimen was peripheral blood, taken at time point 3 of longitudinal follow-up. All receptors derive from a human donor who was a Ugandan infant, either HIV-exposed or HIV-unexposed (not recorded which).

V is TRAV29/DV5 and J is TRDJ1; D perhaps matches TRDD3 (8 bases). The CDR3 has 21 residues. V lost 0 bases and J lost 0, with 30 bases in between. Germline values: CDR1 NSMFDY, CDR2 ISSIKDK. The CDR3 DNA reads as TGTGCAGCAAGCGCGAGAGTTTCCTACTGGGGGTCTCGGGAGTACACCGATAAACTCATCTTT. Translating it yields CAASARVSYWGSREYTDKLIF.

J is TRDJ3 and V is TRDV2; 10 positions agree with TRDD3. V was clipped by 0 bases and J by 0 bases; unmatched bases: 7. Germline V gives CDR1 GEAIGNYY, CDR2 EKD. The CDR3 has 20 residues. The CDR3 nucleotides are TGTGCCTGTGACACCGCTGGGGGATATGCTTTCTCCTGGGACACCCGACAGATGTTTTTC. It translates to CACDTAGGYAFSWDTRQMFF.

With regard to this clone: Possible read error: a much larger clone is one base away. This chain joins TRAV14/DV4 and TRDJ1; 10 nucleotides line up with TRDD3. Judging by the DNA end, TRDJ2 fits better; the J call may be wrong. This CDR3 has 24 residues. Germline assignment: CDR1 TSDPSYG and CDR2 QGSYDQQN (reference sequence). The CDR3 bases are TGTGCTCTGAGTGAGGCGGGTCTACACATCGGTACTGGGGGATCCCCTTTTTACACCGATAAACTCTTCTTT. As protein: CALSEAGLHIGTGGSPFYTDKLFF.

J is TRDJ1 and V is TRDV1, with 11 bases lining up with TRDD3. Germline CDR1 and CDR2: TSWWSYY and QGS. The CDR3 is 23 residues long. Losses at the gene ends were 0 bases for V and 0 bases for J; bases not matched to a gene: 21. CDR3 DNA: TGTGCTCTTGGGGAACTTTGTCTTCCTACCCCTCCGTACTGGGGGATATACACCGATAAACTCATCTTT. It specifies CALGELCLPTPPYWGIYTDKLIF.

By sample fraction, this clone is medium-sized. This rearrangement joins TRDV1 to TRDJ1; weak D call: TRDD3 (7 bases). Between the trimmed V and J ends, which lost 4 bases and 0 bases, there was a span of 27 bases. The CDR3 length is 20 residues. Germline values: CDR1 TSWWSYY, CDR2 QGS. CDR3 amino acids: CALGVTLPPHSLGDTDKLIF. The CDR3 coding sequence is TGTGCTCTTGGGGTTACCCTTCCCCCCCATAGTCTGGGGGACACCGATAAACTCATCTTT.

The V gene is TRDV1, the J gene TRDJ1; 13 bases map to TRDD3. There are 17 residues in the CDR3. From germline, CDR1 is TSWWSYY and CDR2 QGS. V was pared by 0 bases and J by 10 bases, with 11 bases of the junction left unmatched. CDR3 DNA sequence: TGTGCTCTTGGGGAACTCGGCTACTCTACTGGGGGATACGTACTCATCTTT. Translated: CALGELGYSTGGYVLIF.

By its share, this clone is medium-sized. The J gene is TRDJ1, the V gene TRAV38-2/DV8; TRDD3 aligns across 13 bases. The CDR3 loop spans 22 amino acids. The J segment lost 0 bases and the V segment lost 5 bases, leaving 22 bases of the junction unmatched. The germline CDR1 and CDR2 sequences are TSESDYY and QEAYKQQN. CDR3 sequence (DNA): TGTGCTTATAGCACCCTTCCCTCTTATAATTACTGGGGGATACGGCACACCGATAAACTCATCTTT. This sequence encodes CAYSTLPSYNYWGIRHTDKLIF.

This clone is labeled large. This sample also contains other DNA sequences that code for the same CDR3. V usage is TRDV2 and J usage is TRDJ3, with 13 bases lining up with TRDD3. Trimming cost V 2 bases and J 0 bases; bases outside gene matches: 3. The CDR3 totals 19 residues. CDR1 and CDR2 from the germline V gene are GEAIGNYY and EKD. The CDR3 DNA follows: TGTGCCTGTGACATACTGGGGGATACGAGCTCCTGGGACACCCGACAGATGTTTTTC. Its protein is CACDILGDTSSWDTRQMFF.

The chain links TRDV1 to TRDJ1; 11 nucleotides line up with TRDD3. Unmatched junction bases numbered 26, after V lost 1 base and J lost 4 bases. The germline V gene encodes CDR1 TSWWSYY and CDR2 QGS. The CDR3 covers 23 residues. The CDR3: CALGERGLQQQYWGIRGIDKLIF. The CDR3 DNA follows: TGTGCTCTTGGGGAACGAGGGTTACAACAGCAGTACTGGGGGATAAGGGGGATCGATAAACTCATCTTT.

This clone has more than one count but fewer than ten. CDR3 DNA sequence: TGTGCCTGTGACACCGTACTGGGGACCTGGGACACCCGACAGATGTTTTTC. It is translated as CACDTVLGTWDTRQMFF. The chain links TRDV2 to TRDJ3, with 7 bases that match TRDD3. The V segment lost 0 bases and the J segment 2 bases; nucleotides outside the gene matches: 3. The CDR3 runs to 17 residues. The V gene's germline CDR1 is GEAIGNYY and CDR2 EKD.

This clone has more than one count but fewer than ten. A much larger clonotype is one base distant, so this may be a read error. This rearrangement joins TRDV2 to TRDJ2; 9 nucleotides line up with TRDD3. The germline gives CDR1 GEAIGNYY, CDR2 EKD. The CDR3 extends over 14 amino acids. The junction had 0 bases not matched to a gene; V was cut back by 2 bases and J by 3 bases. CDR3 DNA: TGTGCCTGTGACAACTGGGGGATGACAGCACAACTCTTCTTT. It is translated as CACDNWGMTAQLFF.

Worth noting for this clone: Its ends do not fully match the called genes, so a read error is possible. The chain is built from TRDV2 and TRDJ3; 12 bases are shared with TRDD3. Per germline, CDR1 GEAIGNYY and CDR2 EKD. This CDR3 is 20 amino acids long. CDR3 bases: TGTGCCTGTGACCTTACTGGGGGATACTCGAGCTCCTGGGACACCGGACAGATGTTTTTC. It specifies CACDLTGGYSSSWDTGQMFF.

The chain uses TRDV2 and TRDJ2; 10 bases align to TRDD3. This CDR3 region has 14 residues. CDR1 and CDR2 from the germline V gene are GEAIGNYY and EKD. V gave up 3 bases and J gave up 5 bases; unmatched junction bases: 2. DNA of the CDR3: TGTGCCTGTGACCCACTGGGGGATACAGCACAACTCTTCTTT. Its translation is CACDPLGDTAQLFF.

The V call is TRDV1, the J call TRDJ1; D is perhaps TRDD3 (5 bases). The CDR3 is 21 amino acids. V lost 1 base to trimming and J lost 7 bases, with 34 bases between them. Germline loops: CDR1 TSWWSYY, CDR2 QGS. CDR3 sequence (DNA): TGTGCTCTTGGGGAACGGAGCCCAGATTCCCACTCCCTGGGTGAGAATGGTAAACTCATCTTT. It is translated as CALGERSPDSHSLGENGKLIF.

This clone was observed a handful of times. J is TRDJ1 and V is TRDV1; 10 nucleotides line up with TRDD3. Germline values: CDR1 TSWWSYY, CDR2 QGS. The CDR3 contains 22 residues. Losses at the gene ends were 2 bases for V and 5 bases for J; bases not matched to a gene: 26. CDR3 in amino acids: CALGEKRGTYATGGSYWDKLIF. In DNA form, the CDR3 reads TGTGCTCTTGGGGAAAAAAGAGGGACCTACGCTACTGGGGGATCGTATTGGGATAAACTCATCTTT.

In this sample, this clone turned up a few times. J is TRDJ1 and V is TRDV1, with 12 bases that match TRDD3. The germline V gene has CDR1 TSWWSYY and CDR2 QGS. The CDR3 consists of 20 residues. Trimming at V came to 0 bases and at J to 2 bases, leaving 13 bases not matched to a gene. This CDR3 is CALGELGHPLGDTSTDKLIF. CDR3 in DNA: TGTGCTCTTGGGGAACTCGGTCACCCCCTGGGGGATACGAGTACCGATAAACTCATCTTT.

This clone has only one observation. This may be a read error, as it is one base from a much larger clone. Other DNA sequences in the sample encode the same CDR3. The V call is TRDV2, the J call TRDJ3, with TRDD3 identical over 8 bases. The CDR3 has 18 residues. V lost 1 base to trimming and J lost 0 bases; unmatched junction nucleotides: 4. In germline, CDR1 is GEAIGNYY, CDR2 EKD. The CDR3 DNA reads as TGTGCCTGTGACACTGGGGGATGGAGCTCCTGGGACACCCGACAGATGTTTTTC. It translates to CACDTGGWSSWDTRQMFF.

Worth noting for this clone: This may be a read error: a much more frequent sequence differs by one nucleotide. The chain employs TRDV1 and TRDJ1; 10 bases are shared with TRDD3. V lost 3 bases to trimming and J lost 0 bases; unmatched junction nucleotides: 19. The length of the CDR3 is 21 residues. The germline gives CDR1 TSWWSYY, CDR2 QGS. The CDR3 reads CALGDTTERLGDPAHTDKLIF. The CDR3 bases are TGTGCTCTTGGGGATACTACGGAACGACTGGGGGATCCCGCCCACACCGATAAACTCATCTTT.

V is TRDV1 and J is TRDJ1, with D possibly TRDD3 on 6 matching bases. Germline V gives CDR1 TSWWSYY, CDR2 QGS. The V end was cut by 1 base, the J end by 0 bases, with 30 bases between. The CDR3 is 22 residues long. CDR3 residues: CALGEPSPSPWRGSPYTDKLIF. The CDR3 DNA follows: TGTGCTCTTGGGGAACCCTCTCCTAGCCCCTGGCGGGGATCGCCGTACACCGATAAACTCATCTTT.

By sample fraction, this clone is medium-sized. V and J are TRDV1 and TRDJ1; 10 bases map to TRDD3. The junction had 15 bases not matched to a gene; V was cut back by 0 bases and J by 2 bases. Germline-derived CDR1 and CDR2 are TSWWSYY and QGS. The CDR3 is made up of 20 amino acids. CDR3: CALGELVALPVLGDTDKLIF. The CDR3 bases are TGTGCTCTTGGGGAACTAGTTGCACTGCCCGTACTGGGGGATACCGATAAACTCATCTTT.

This clone turned up a few times. The rearrangement joins TRAV23/DV6 to TRDJ1, with 7 positions matching TRDD3. Per germline, CDR1 NTAFDY and CDR2 IRPDVSE (reference sequence). The CDR3 spans 23 residues. CDR3 sequence reads: CAGKTPSPHRVLGSTRWTDKLIF. The CDR3 nucleotides are TGTGCTGGGAAAACGCCTTCTCCTCATCGAGTACTGGGGTCCACCAGGTGGACCGATAAACTCATCTTT.

The CDR3 DNA follows: TGTGCTCTTGGGGAACGGGCTCCGCCCCGTCCCTTCTACTGCCCGTACACCGATAAACTCATCTTT. This sequence encodes CALGERAPPRPFYCPYTDKLIF. The gene calls are TRDV1 and TRDJ1, with D possibly matching TRDD2 (5 bases). Between the trimmed V and J ends, which lost 1 base and 0 bases, there was a span of 30 bases. Germline V gene sequence: CDR1 TSWWSYY, CDR2 QGS. The CDR3 is made up of 22 amino acids.

V usage is TRDV1 and J usage is TRDJ1; TRDD3 aligns across 8 bases. CDR1 and CDR2 from the germline V gene are TSWWSYY and QGS. V shed 2 bases, J shed 0 bases, and the junction held 26 bases outside the gene matches. This CDR3 has 23 residues. CDR3 protein: CALGENLRKVRPYWGADTDKLIF. The CDR3 DNA reads TGTGCTCTTGGGGAAAATCTCCGGAAGGTTAGGCCTTACTGGGGGGCTGACACCGATAAACTCATCTTT.

This clone was picked up a small number of times. The chain recombines TRDV2 with TRDJ3; tentatively, D is TRDD3 (6 bases). V dropped 1 base and J dropped 1 base, with 13 bases sitting between them. Germline lookup yields CDR1 GEAIGNYY and CDR2 EKD. The CDR3 runs to 18 residues. The CDR3 spells CACDTGDSQSWDTRQMFF. Written as DNA, the CDR3 is TGTGCCTGTGACACTGGGGATTCTCAGTCCTGGGACACCCGACAGATGTTTTTC.

The chain joins TRDV2 to TRDJ1; 11 bases are shared with TRDD3. The CDR3 is 21 amino acids. Germline CDR1 is GEAIGNYY and CDR2 is EKD. Trimming at V came to 0 bases and at J to 3 bases, leaving 20 bases not matched to a gene. CDR3 bases: TGTGCCTGTGACACCGTATGGATTGTGGGGGATACGCCGAGGTCTCCCGATAAACTCATCTTT. Its protein product is CACDTVWIVGDTPRSPDKLIF.

This clone was counted a few times. The chain uses TRDV1 and TRDJ1; possibly TRDD2 for D (5 bases). This CDR3 has 17 residues. Trimming shortened V by 7 bases and J by 1 base, and 22 bases separated the two germline ends. Germline CDR1 is TSWWSYY and CDR2 is QGS. CDR3 in DNA: TGTGCTCTTGCCTACGAGGGGTTGCCGCAGCCCACCGATAAACTCATCTTT. Translation: CALAYEGLPQPTDKLIF.

The genes are TRDV1 and TRDJ1; possibly TRDD2 for D (9 bases). This CDR3 contains 19 residues. Deletions cut 4 bases from V and 6 bases from J, with 30 bases between. Germline V gene data show CDR1 as TSWWSYY and CDR2 as QGS. The CDR3, as DNA: TGTGCTCTTGGGGCCATCCTTCCTACGTCCCCCTGGGGGAGTAATAAACTCATCTTT. It codes for CALGAILPTSPWGSNKLIF.

J is TRDJ1 and V is TRDV1; TRDD2 is a possible D gene (5 bases). Germline V gives CDR1 TSWWSYY, CDR2 QGS. Trimming took 1 base from V and 3 from J, leaving 12 bases between them. CDR3 length: 15 amino acids. As DNA, the CDR3 is TGTGCTCTTGGGGAACAATTCCTTTTTCCCGATAAACTCATCTTT. It yields the protein CALGEQFLFPDKLIF.

In its sample, this clone ranks as medium-sized. The chain carries TRDV1 and TRDJ1, with D possibly TRDD3 on 8 matching bases. This CDR3 region has 15 residues. The V gene lost 4 bases and the J gene lost 11 bases, with 23 bases spanning the gap. CDR1 and CDR2 from the germline V gene are TSWWSYY and QGS. As DNA, the CDR3 is TGTGCTCTTGGGGGTTTCCTTCCTCGTACTGGGGGCCTCATCTTT. Its translation is CALGGFLPRTGGLIF.

This clone was found a few times. The chain carries TRDV1 and TRDJ1, with D possibly matching TRDD3 (5 bases). The germline V and J ends were trimmed by 5 bases and 1 base, with 23 bases remaining between them. The CDR3 spans 18 residues. CDR1 TSWWSYY and CDR2 QGS come from the germline V gene. CDR3 sequence reads: CALGKPLPIRGVTDKLIF. For the CDR3, the DNA is TGTGCTCTTGGGAAACCGTTGCCTATTCGGGGGGTCACCGATAAACTCATCTTT.